Listed here is a single T cell receptor beta chain. Per the original methods: Amplifying reference gene primers gave estimates of nucleated cell counts. Assay used: immunoSEQ multiplex PCR; TCRdb lists only in-frame clones, some missing. That table gives V, J and clone size, and the DNA gave D and trimming. Of 30,000 to 40,000 clones in the sample, 70% to 90% were seen once. CDR3 size: 18 residues. Per germline, CDR1 SGDLS and CDR2 YYNGEE. After removal of 4 bases from V and 13 bases from J, the junction contained 23 bases not matched to a gene. The entry originates in a study of blood T cell repertoires in COVID-19. Study details: Samples representing acute and convalescent COVID-19 were sourced from the United States, Italy and Spain. T cells, B-cell-depleted T cells, or PBMCs supplied cDNA or gDNA.

Sequenced: peripheral blood. The V gene is TRBV9, the J gene TRBJ2-1, with 10 nucleotides matching TRBD2. The TCR was taken from a man aged 65 to 79 with active COVID-19. CDR3 sequence: CASSNPMNRDLEREGQFF. In DNA form, the CDR3 reads TGTGCCAGCAGCAACCCCATGAACAGAGATCTTGAGCGGGAGGGACAGTTCTTC.